The rows below give T cell receptor beta chains drawn from one sample of a study of blood T cell repertoires in COVID-19. Clones were read by immunoSEQ multiplex PCR, and TCRdb kept only the in-frame ones, dropping some. Of 25,000 to 30,000 clones in the sample, nearly 90% were seen once. The sequenced material came from peripheral blood. Every receptor here comes from a human donor in a cohort sampled during active COVID-19. Each CDR3 is given with its conserved first and last residue. D genes are given only for firm matches. Not all rows give a size; the values are once, few, many and, for expanded clones, a class.

d_call: -
v_call: TRBV7-8
j_call: TRBJ2-3
clone_size: -
cdr3_aa: CASDEGGALADTQYF
cdr3_nt: TGTGCCAGCGACGAAGGCGGGGCCCTAGCAGATACGCAGTATTTT

d_call: TRBD1
v_call: TRBV3-1/TRBV3-2
j_call: TRBJ2-5
clone_size: -
cdr3_aa: CATADQTGIVPYQETQYF
cdr3_nt: TGTGCCACTGCCGACCAGACAGGGATAGTTCCCTATCAAGAGACCCAGTACTTC

d_call: TRBD1
v_call: TRBV10-2
j_call: TRBJ1-5
clone_size: -
cdr3_aa: CASGDSPNQPQHF
cdr3_nt: TGCGCCAGCGGGGACAGCCCCAATCAGCCCCAGCATTTT

d_call: TRBD1
v_call: TRBV27
j_call: TRBJ1-2
clone_size: -
cdr3_aa: CASSRGQGARGYTF
cdr3_nt: TGTGCCAGCAGTAGAGGACAGGGGGCGCGGGGCTACACCTTC

d_call: TRBD1
v_call: TRBV4-3
j_call: TRBJ1-1
clone_size: -
cdr3_aa: CASSQEFSGTGYTEAFF
cdr3_nt: TGCGCCAGCAGCCAAGAATTTTCCGGGACAGGCTACACTGAAGCTTTCTTT

d_call: -
v_call: TRBV18
j_call: TRBJ2-2
clone_size: -
cdr3_aa: CASSPPQRAGELFF
cdr3_nt: TGTGCCAGCTCACCCCCACAGAGGGCCGGGGAGCTGTTTTTT

d_call: TRBD1
v_call: TRBV7-2
j_call: TRBJ2-7
clone_size: -
cdr3_aa: CASSLGFGQGVNEQYF
cdr3_nt: TGTGCCAGCAGCTTAGGGTTCGGACAGGGGGTGAACGAGCAGTACTTC

d_call: TRBD2
v_call: TRBV5-5
j_call: TRBJ2-5
clone_size: -
cdr3_aa: CASSLEGRGGLGETQYF
cdr3_nt: TGTGCCAGCAGCTTGGAGGGGCGGGGGGGCTTAGGAGAGACCCAGTACTTC

d_call: -
v_call: TRBV6-6
j_call: TRBJ2-7
clone_size: -
cdr3_aa: CASSPSSYEQYF
cdr3_nt: TGTGCCAGCAGTCCGAGTTCCTACGAGCAGTACTTC

d_call: -
v_call: TRBV21-1
j_call: TRBJ1-1
clone_size: once
cdr3_aa: CASSKTKSTRDRPCLYTEAFF
cdr3_nt: TGTGCCAGCAGCAAAACAAAGAGTACCCGGGACAGGCCCTGCCTATACACTGAAGCTTTCTTT

d_call: TRBD2
v_call: TRBV7-2
j_call: TRBJ2-2
clone_size: -
cdr3_aa: CASSSGGGVTGELFF
cdr3_nt: TGTGCCAGCAGCTCCGGCGGGGGGGTCACCGGGGAGCTGTTTTTT

d_call: TRBD2
v_call: TRBV5-4
j_call: TRBJ2-6
clone_size: few
cdr3_aa: CASSLGGLAGGSGANVLTF
cdr3_nt: TGTGCCAGCAGCTTGGGAGGACTAGCGGGGGGATCTGGGGCCAACGTCCTGACTTTC